This T cell receptor beta chain was found in a study of human T cells and chemical hapten exposure. Study as a whole: Patches that contained 0.01% DPC were applied to the upper back and read at 6 days. The study, taken as a whole, reports: Alopecia affected the donors, so their immune response may differ from healthy people's. Against controls, expanded TCRs gave rise to significantly more large CDR3 similarity clusters.

This clonotype has a handful of counts. Antigen: not known. The germline V gene has CDR1 MNHNY and CDR2 SVGAGI (reference sequence). The germline V and J ends were trimmed by 7 bases and 6 bases, with 12 bases remaining between them. This CDR3 spans 13 amino acids. The sample's time point: patch test 1, 2 weeks after DPC sensitization. The treatment denotes: therapeutic diphenylcyclopropenone sensitization with weekly scalp DPC. Those who donated were patients with alopecia, 18 to 70 years of age, and suitable for DPC. TCRdb recomputed calls from the RACE reads with MiXCR, one row per CDR3 protein. This repertoire shows some 340,000 distinct CDR3 sequences, about 7% found once; its top ten account for 8% to 9%.

The chain employs TRBV6-6 and TRBJ1-4; no clear D. Source: whole blood, taken in connection with sensitization to the hapten diphenylcyclopropenone (DPC). This TCR came from a woman aged 18 to 35 with alopecia areata. Some clones in this sample may be carry-over from other donors' samples. CDR3 DNA sequence: TGTGCCAGCACCCTGGGCGCGGATGAAAAACTGTTTTTT. It codes for CASTLGADEKLFF.